The TCR beta chain described here comes from a study of high-grade serous ovarian cancer treatment subgroups. General observations from the study: Same-patient tumor repertoires overlapped at roughly 0.1 to 0.79; different patients barely overlapped.

Germline CDR1 SGHAT, CDR2 FQNNGV. Trimming cost V 1 base and J 5 bases; bases outside gene matches: 7. There are 17 residues in the CDR3. Tumor tissue was taken before any definitive surgery or chemotherapy was given. Note on this clone: As yet, its antigen is unknown.

Sequencing used immunoSEQ multiplex PCR; TCRdb keeps in-frame clones, though not all of them. Of about 16,000 clones in the sample, approximately 73% were seen once. This TCR was recovered from a human donor with high-grade serous ovarian cancer. Sequenced sample: tumor tissue. The V call is TRBV11-2, the J call TRBJ2-5; 13 nucleotides line up with TRBD2. The CDR3 sequence: CASSLVVGLAGTETQYF. The CDR3 nucleotides are TGTGCCAGCAGCTTAGTAGTGGGACTAGCGGGGACTGAGACCCAGTACTTC.